The rows below give T cell receptor beta chains drawn from one sample of a study of shared clonotypes between healthy human individuals. Profiling relied on immunoSEQ multiplex PCR, and the TCRdb table lists in-frame clones only, not all of them. The sample gives hundreds of thousands of clones, roughly 73% of which show up once; under 2% is in the top ten. The source material was memory CD4+ T cells sorted from blood. The receptors stem from a woman in her twenties or thirties in good health. Each CDR3 is given with its conserved first and last residue. D genes are given only for firm matches. Size is stated for part of the rows, as once, few or many counts, or as a class when the clone is expanded.

V,J,size,D,DNA,CDR3
TRBV27,TRBJ1-3,few,TRBD1,TGTGCCAGCAGAGGGACAGTCGGAAACACCATATATTTT,CASRGTVGNTIYF
TRBV10-1,TRBJ2-1,few,NA,TGCGCCAGCTCGCCCGGCACTGAGCAGTTCTTC,CASSPGTEQFF
TRBV5-4,TRBJ2-5,NA,NA,TGTGCCAGCAGCTTGGGGCAGCTCCAAGAGACCCAGTACTTC,CASSLGQLQETQYF
TRBV28,TRBJ1-5,NA,TRBD1,TGTGCCAGCCGGGACAGGGGTGGAAGCAATCAGCCCCAGCATTTT,CASRDRGGSNQPQHF
TRBV11-2,TRBJ2-7,NA,NA,TGTGCCAGCAGCTTAGAGGGCGAACCGATCTACGAGCAGTACTTC,CASSLEGEPIYEQYF
TRBV30,TRBJ2-1,NA,NA,TGTGCCTGGAGTGTAAGGGGACACCTCTACAATGAGCAGTTCTTC,CAWSVRGHLYNEQFF
TRBV5-1,TRBJ2-7,NA,TRBD2,TGCGCCAGCAGCCTTAGACTAGCGGGAGGCCCCTACGAGCAGTACTTC,CASSLRLAGGPYEQYF
TRBV19,TRBJ1-5,NA,TRBD1,TGTGCCAGTTCAAGACAGGGGAGAGGTAGTGAGAATCAGCCCCAGCATTTT,CASSRQGRGSENQPQHF
TRBV5-1,TRBJ1-2,few,TRBD1,TGCGCCAGCAGCGACCGGGACAGGGACGGCTACACCTTC,CASSDRDRDGYTF
TRBV6-6,TRBJ2-3,NA,NA,TGTGCCAGCAGTTACATGCGCCCGAGCACAGATACGCAGTATTTT,CASSYMRPSTDTQYF
TRBV2,TRBJ2-5,many,TRBD2,TGTGCCAGCAGGGACCTTAGCGGGAGAGGGGAGACCCAGTACTTC,CASRDLSGRGETQYF
TRBV6-5,TRBJ2-7,NA,TRBD1,TGTGCCAGCAGGGGGTATAAGACAGGGGAGTACGAGCAGTACTTC,CASRGYKTGEYEQYF
TRBV6-1,TRBJ1-1,NA,NA,TGTGCCAGCACCCCGACAGGAGAACACACTGAAGCTTTCTTT,CASTPTGEHTEAFF
TRBV16,TRBJ1-2,few,NA,TGTGCCAGCAGCCAATCCTACTCAAACTATGGCTACACCTTC,CASSQSYSNYGYTF
TRBV6-5,TRBJ2-2,NA,NA,TGTGCCAGCAGTTATCGCCCGAACACCGGGGAGCTGTTTTTT,CASSYRPNTGELFF
TRBV25-1,TRBJ2-6,NA,NA,TGTGCCAGCAGTAGAATGGGAGACTCTGGGGCCAACGTCCTGACTTTC,CASSRMGDSGANVLTF
TRBV28,TRBJ2-1,NA,TRBD2,TGTGCCACCCGACTAGCGAGCATTAATGAGCAGTTCTTC,CATRLASINEQFF
TRBV19,TRBJ2-6,few,TRBD2,TGTGCCAGTCGTAGCGGGAATGTACCTCTGGTGGCCAACGTCCTGACTTTC,CASRSGNVPLVANVLTF
TRBV28,TRBJ1-2,NA,NA,TGTGCCAGCAGTTCCGGGACAAACTATGGCTACACCTTC,CASSSGTNYGYTF
TRBV5-1,TRBJ2-3,NA,TRBD1,TGCGCCAGCAGCGTAGGGACAGGCACAGATACGCAGTATTTT,CASSVGTGTDTQYF
TRBV13,TRBJ2-3,once,NA,TGTGCCAGCAGCTTAAACAGGGTAGATACGCAGTATTTT,CASSLNRVDTQYF
TRBV30,TRBJ1-5,NA,TRBD1,TGTGCCTGGAGCCAGGGGGCAGGCAATCAGCCCCAGCATTTT,CAWSQGAGNQPQHF
TRBV5-1,TRBJ2-7,NA,TRBD1,TGCGCCAGCAGCTTGGCCGGGACAGGGGCCCAATACGAGCAGTACTTC,CASSLAGTGAQYEQYF